These 2 T cell receptor beta chains share one sample of origin, sequenced in a study of control samples from healthy donors and cancer patients. Libraries were prepared by immunoSEQ multiplex PCR; TCRdb keeps only in-frame clonotypes and omits some of them. The repertoire has some 130,000 clones, 80% to 95% of them found once; the top ten carry approximately 2%. Sequencing input: blood. The source is a woman aged 45-65 years in good health.

The chain joins TRBV27 to TRBJ2-2; 11 positions match TRBD2. V was pared by 5 bases and J by 1 base, with 6 bases of the junction left unmatched. The CDR3 is 17 residues long. Germline values: CDR1 MNHEY, CDR2 SMNVEV (reference sequence). CDR3 sequence: CASSPLAGGWNTGELFF. The CDR3 bases are TGTGCCAGCAGTCCTCTAGCGGGGGGATGGAACACCGGGGAGCTGTTTTTT.

This sequence joins TRBV7-2 and TRBJ2-1, with TRBD1 identical over 7 bases. Germline values: CDR1 SGHTA, CDR2 FQGNSA. The CDR3 has 15 residues. V was pared by 4 bases and J by 8 bases, with 11 bases of the junction left unmatched. CDR3 sequence reads: CASSYRGSYLDEQFF. The CDR3 region has the DNA TGTGCCAGCAGCTACAGGGGATCATATCTGGATGAGCAGTTCTTC.